This T cell receptor (beta chain) was profiled in a study of blood T cell repertoires in COVID-19. Study background: In each case, the material was cDNA or gDNA derived from T cells, B-cell-depleted T cells, or PBMCs.

Per germline, CDR1 LNHDA and CDR2 SQIVND (reference sequence). The CDR3 length is 15 residues. With 10 bases removed from V and 0 bases from J, the gap between germline ends came to 17 bases. TCRdb keeps only in-frame clones here, not all; method: immunoSEQ multiplex PCR. The table includes about 230,000 clones, under 90% detected once. The rearrangement uses TRBV19 and TRBJ2-3; TRBD2 might be the D (6 bases). The source is a man aged 45 to 65 with COVID-19, enrolled during active disease. Material for sequencing was peripheral blood. The CDR3 DNA reads TGTGCCACAACCACGTGGGGAGGTAGCACAGATACGCAGTATTTT. It specifies CATTTWGGSTDTQYF.